The 20 T cell receptor beta chains presented below share a single source sample, sequenced in a study of cytomegalovirus exposure and HLA in healthy donors. Vbeta (60) and Jbeta (13) primers were used in the PCR. The table came from immunoSEQ multiplex PCR; TCRdb's copy has only in-frame clones and leaves some out. This sample has 180,000 or so clones; about four fifths occur once, and the top ten carry 2.3%. The sequenced sample was PBMCs. These receptors were taken from a woman in her fifties or sixties in good health and CMV-seronegative.

The chain employs TRBV5-1 and TRBJ2-5; 13 bases are a match to TRBD2. This CDR3 has 16 residues. Trimming at V came to 3 bases and at J to 2 bases, leaving 4 bases not matched to a gene. Germline V CDR1 and CDR2: SGHRS, YFSETQ. The CDR3 is CASSSQLAGGQETQYF. As DNA, the CDR3 is TGCGCCAGCAGCTCACAACTAGCGGGGGGGCAAGAGACCCAGTACTTC.

This clone was counted only a few times. The chain employs TRBV6-1 and TRBJ1-4; 7 bases align to TRBD1. Trimming took 8 bases from V and 6 from J; bases not matched to a gene: 9. The CDR3 is 14 residues long. Germline loops: CDR1 MNHNS, CDR2 SASEGT. CDR3 coding DNA: TGTGCCAGCCACGACAGGGATCTTTATGAAAAACTGTTTTTT. It specifies CASHDRDLYEKLFF.

The J gene is TRBJ1-1, the V gene TRBV25-1, with 11 bases aligning to TRBD1. V gave up 3 bases and J gave up 1 base; unmatched junction bases: 4. The CDR3 contains 16 residues. Germline V gene sequence: CDR1 MGHDK, CDR2 SYGVNS. In DNA, the CDR3 is TGTGCCAGCAGTGAGACGGACAGGGGGCCGAACACTGAAGCTTTCTTT. This codes for CASSETDRGPNTEAFF.

This clone was recorded once. The V gene is TRBV5-1, the J gene TRBJ1-1; D is ambiguous. CDR3 size: 15 residues. Germline V gives CDR1 SGHRS, CDR2 YFSETQ. V dropped 4 bases and J dropped 0 bases, with 13 bases sitting between them. The CDR3 DNA sequence: TGCGCCAGCAGCCGCCAGGAGGGCCTGAACACTGAAGCTTTCTTT. Its translation is CASSRQEGLNTEAFF.

There are a few counts of this clone. V gene TRBV7-8 combines with J gene TRBJ2-7; 7 positions agree with TRBD2. J was trimmed by 0 bases and V by 8 bases; bases with no gene match: 4. Germline V gene lookup returns CDR1 SGHVS and CDR2 FQNEAQ. CDR3 length: 13 residues. CDR3 coding DNA: TGTGCCAGCGGGGGGGGACTCTCCTACGAGCAGTACTTC. Encoded protein: CASGGGLSYEQYF.

This chain joins TRBV6-5 and TRBJ2-1; D possibly corresponds to TRBD1 (6 bases). The length of the CDR3 is 12 residues. V lost 7 bases and J 9 bases, leaving 13 bases between the germline ends. CDR1 is MNHEY and CDR2 is SVGAGI in the germline V gene. The CDR3 DNA reads TGTGCCAGCACCCAGGGGCAGGGTGAGCAGTTCTTC. This translates into CASTQGQGEQFF.

The rearrangement links TRBV7-2 to TRBJ1-1; TRBD1 aligns across 8 bases. Looked up from germline, CDR1 is SGHTA and CDR2 is FQGNSA. V gave up 3 bases and J gave up 4 bases; unmatched junction bases: 7. The CDR3 contains 15 residues. For the CDR3, the DNA is TGTGCCAGCAGCTTTTCTCCAGGGGGCCTCACTGAAGCTTTCTTT. It encodes CASSFSPGGLTEAFF.

The rearrangement uses TRBV5-4 and TRBJ1-2; D is unclear. V gave up 0 bases and J gave up 2 bases, with 11 bases separating them. The germline gives CDR1 SGHNT, CDR2 YYREEE (reference sequence). This CDR3 spans 15 amino acids. This CDR3 reads CASSLEAVPNYGYTF. Here the CDR3 DNA reads TGTGCCAGCAGCTTGGAGGCGGTTCCGAACTATGGCTACACCTTC.

V usage is TRBV7-6 and J usage is TRBJ2-3; 9 bases are shared with TRBD2. CDR1 is SGHVS, CDR2 FNYEAQ, per germline. CDR3 size: 18 residues. V trimming: 1 base; J trimming: 4 bases; junction bases outside the gene matches: 12. In nucleotides, the CDR3 is TGTGCCAGCAGCTTAGGATCAGCGCGGGGGGGCGGAGCAGATACGCAGTATTTT. Protein product: CASSLGSARGGGADTQYF.

The genes are TRBV4-1 and TRBJ2-1; 9 bases agree with TRBD2. The germline CDR1 and CDR2 sequences are MGHRA and YSYEKL. This CDR3 spans 17 amino acids. V dropped 2 bases and J dropped 4; count of bases not matched to a gene: 9. The CDR3 spells CASSQPPSGGLYNEQFF. The DNA for the CDR3 is TGCGCCAGCAGCCAACCACCCAGCGGGGGGCTTTACAATGAGCAGTTCTTC.

The chain is built from TRBV28 and TRBJ1-5; D is unclear. Germline V lookup: CDR1 MDHEN, CDR2 SYDVKM. The CDR3 is 11 residues long. The V end lost 3 bases, the J end lost 7 bases, and 4 bases lay between the germline ends. In DNA, the CDR3 is TGTGCCAGCAGTTTTGGCCAGCCCCAGCATTTT. Amino acids: CASSFGQPQHF. The full variable domain, in which reference TRBV28 and TRBJ1-5 provide the parts outside the CDR3, is DVKVTQSSRYLVKRTGEKVFLECVQDMDHENMFWYRQDPGLGLRLIYFSYDVKMKEKGDIPEGYSVSREKKERFSLILESASTNQTSMYLCASSFGQPQHFGDGTRLSIL.

The CDR3 region is CASSLAPLAGAGDEQFF. CDR3 DNA sequence: TGTGCCAGCAGTTTAGCCCCTCTCGCGGGGGCGGGGGATGAGCAGTTCTTC. V usage is TRBV28 and J usage is TRBJ2-1, with D perhaps TRBD2 (7 bases). The CDR3 totals 17 residues. Germline V lookup: CDR1 MDHEN, CDR2 SYDVKM. Trimming took 2 bases from V and 8 from J, leaving 22 bases between them.

The chain is built from TRBV28 and TRBJ1-2; 10 positions match TRBD1. The CDR3 extends over 16 amino acids. Per the germline V gene, CDR1 is MDHEN and CDR2 is SYDVKM. V was clipped by 4 bases and J by 4 bases; unmatched bases: 9. DNA of the CDR3: TGTGCCAGCAGTTCTCCGACAGGGGGCCATGGCTATGGCTACACCTTC. Translated, it gives CASSSPTGGHGYGYTF.

This sequence joins TRBV6-5 and TRBJ2-1; TRBD2 matches at 11 bases. The V gene's germline CDR1 is MNHEY and CDR2 SVGAGI. J gave up 6 bases and V 4 bases, and 2 bases lay outside the gene matches. The CDR3 runs to 14 residues. CDR3 protein: CASSSGLAGNEQFF. CDR3 nucleotide sequence: TGTGCCAGCAGTTCCGGACTAGCGGGCAATGAGCAGTTCTTC.

The gene calls are TRBV18 and TRBJ2-3; 7 positions match TRBD1. This CDR3 region has 14 residues. The germline CDR1 and CDR2 sequences are KGHSH and LQKENI. V shed 3 bases, J shed 5 bases, and the junction held 5 bases outside the gene matches. The CDR3 protein is CASSPPTGIDTQYF. CDR3 nucleotide sequence: TGTGCCAGCTCACCCCCGACAGGGATAGATACGCAGTATTTT.

V gene TRBV19 combines with J gene TRBJ1-5; D call uncertain. V shed 3 bases and J shed 6 bases, with 6 bases lying between them. The CDR3 length is 12 residues. Germline assignment: CDR1 LNHDA and CDR2 SQIVND (reference sequence). The chain's CDR3 is CASSMFGQPQHF. Written as DNA, the CDR3 is TGTGCCAGTAGTATGTTCGGTCAGCCCCAGCATTTT.

This rearrangement joins TRBV27 to TRBJ2-5; 8 positions agree with TRBD2. Unmatched junction bases numbered 7, after V lost 1 base and J lost 3 bases. The CDR3 has 16 amino acids. Germline CDR1 MNHEY, CDR2 SMNVEV (reference sequence). The CDR3 DNA reads as TGTGCCAGCAGTTTATTCAGCGGGAGCGCAAAAGAGACCCAGTACTTC. Translation: CASSLFSGSAKETQYF.

The genes are TRBV18 and TRBJ2-5; D is unclear. Trimming took off 3 bases at V and 1 base at J, with 9 bases between the two ends. Per the germline V gene, CDR1 is KGHSH and CDR2 is LQKENI. CDR3 length: 14 amino acids. The CDR3 reads CASSPPRVQETQYF. The CDR3 nucleotides read TGTGCCAGCTCACCTCCAAGAGTCCAAGAGACCCAGTACTTC.

This clone was recorded only once. The chain uses TRBV20-1 and TRBJ2-7, with a weak D call TRBD1 (6 bases). This CDR3 contains 11 residues. V was cut by 6 bases and J by 3 bases, with 9 bases left in between. The germline V gene has CDR1 DFQATT and CDR2 SNEGSKA (reference sequence). DNA of the CDR3: TGCAGTGCCCCAGGGGACTACGAGCAGTACTTC. This codes for CSAPGDYEQYF.

This clone was seen more than once but under ten times. The CDR3 protein is CASSPPGYNEQFF. CDR3 DNA sequence: TGTGCCAGCTCACCTCCGGGGTACAATGAGCAGTTCTTC. The gene calls are TRBV18 and TRBJ2-1, with D possibly TRBD2 on 5 matching bases. The CDR3 has 13 residues. Trimming pared 3 bases from V and 4 bases from J, leaving 7 bases between. Germline-derived CDR1 and CDR2 are KGHSH and LQKENI.